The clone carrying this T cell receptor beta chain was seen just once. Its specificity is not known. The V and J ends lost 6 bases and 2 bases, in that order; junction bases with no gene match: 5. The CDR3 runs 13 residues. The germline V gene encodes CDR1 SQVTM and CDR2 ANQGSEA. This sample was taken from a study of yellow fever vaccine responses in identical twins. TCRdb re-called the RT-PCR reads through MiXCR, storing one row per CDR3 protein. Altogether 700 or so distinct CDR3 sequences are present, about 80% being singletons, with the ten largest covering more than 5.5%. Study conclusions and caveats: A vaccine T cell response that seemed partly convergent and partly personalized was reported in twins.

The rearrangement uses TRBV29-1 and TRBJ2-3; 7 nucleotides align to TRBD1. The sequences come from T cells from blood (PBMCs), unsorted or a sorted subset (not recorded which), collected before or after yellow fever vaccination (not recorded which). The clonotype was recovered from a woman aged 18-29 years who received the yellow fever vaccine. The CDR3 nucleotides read TGCAGCGTGGGACAGACTAACACAGATACGCAGTATTTT. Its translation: CSVGQTNTDTQYF.